The clone carrying this T cell receptor (beta chain) was counted a single time. Its antigen is undetermined. The repertoire was sequenced with immunoSEQ multiplex PCR; TCRdb's copy has only in-frame clones and lacks some. The repertoire holds over a million clones, with more than 75% as singletons. The CDR3 covers 12 residues. V gave up 4 bases and J gave up 4 bases, with 5 bases separating them. CDR1 is LNHDA and CDR2 is SQIVND in the germline V gene (reference sequence). The data derive from a study of shared clonotypes between healthy human individuals. Study results and caveats: Rarefaction showed sorted-subset sequencing was incomplete despite large depth.

The sample was memory CD4+ T cells from PBMCs. Indicated subset: CD45RA-negative fraction. The sequence was obtained from a young man in good health. Some clones in this sample may be carry-over from other donors' samples. The chain combines TRBV19 with TRBJ2-1; D ambiguous. The CDR3 loop is CASSRYYNEQFF. Written as DNA, the CDR3 is TGTGCCAGTAGTAGGTATTACAATGAGCAGTTCTTC.